This T cell receptor (beta chain) was retrieved from a study of T cell responses to AZD1222 COVID-19 vaccine. Points from the study as a whole: As reported, nearly half of all spike-specific TCRs target variant regions that are unmutated. The CD4 TCRs associated with vaccination extended across spike and predominated at 160-218 and 743-854. Clonal diversity was possibly underestimated; the donors were predominantly white British and more often female.

V was pared by 4 bases and J by 6 bases, with 10 bases between. Germline CDR1 WSHSY, CDR2 SAAADI. The CDR3 sequence is 13 residues long. Libraries were prepared by immunoSEQ multiplex PCR; TCRdb keeps only in-frame clonotypes and omits some of them. The sample contains approximately 80,000 clones, approximately 85% of which appear only once. Note on this clone: Its matching antigen is unknown.

The specimen comprised peripheral blood, sampled 28 days after the second AZD1222 dose. The sequence derives from an adult who received the AZD1222 COVID-19 vaccine. The rearrangement links TRBV10-2 to TRBJ1-5; D gene unclear. The CDR3 is CASSVFPAQPQHF. The DNA of the CDR3 is TGCGCCAGCAGTGTTTTTCCGGCTCAGCCCCAGCATTTT.